A selection of T cell receptor beta chains follows, all from one sample in a study of blood T cell repertoires in COVID-19. Libraries were prepared by immunoSEQ multiplex PCR; TCRdb keeps only in-frame clonotypes and omits some of them. The sample includes about 220,000 clones, 88% of them seen just once. Sample: PBMCs or T cells enriched from blood (not recorded which). The receptors here all came from a woman aged 50 to 60 with acute COVID-19. The CDR3 runs from the conserved cysteine through the conserved F or W. The order of the fields is clone size, D gene, CDR3 length, V gene, J gene, CDR3 protein, CDR3 DNA. D genes are given only for firm matches. Not all rows give a size; the values are once, few, many and, for expanded clones, a class.

abundance: .
d_gene: TRBD2
len: 13
v_gene: TRBV12-3/TRBV12-4
j_gene: TRBJ2-7
CDR3aa: CASSPGLAAAQYF
CDR3nt: TGTGCCAGCAGTCCCGGACTAGCGGCCGCTCAGTACTTC

abundance: once
d_gene: .
len: 18
v_gene: TRBV3-1/TRBV3-2
j_gene: TRBJ1-2
CDR3aa: CASSPIAGKREMDYGYTF
CDR3nt: TGTGCCAGCAGCCCTATAGCGGGAAAGCGGGAAATGGACTATGGCTACACCTTC

abundance: .
d_gene: .
len: 16
v_gene: TRBV5-5
j_gene: TRBJ2-7
CDR3aa: CASSGHMGSDSYEQYF
CDR3nt: TGTGCCAGCAGCGGCCATATGGGTAGCGACTCCTACGAGCAGTACTTC

abundance: once
d_gene: .
len: 17
v_gene: TRBV7-8
j_gene: TRBJ2-1
CDR3aa: CASSLVAGISSYNEQFF
CDR3nt: TGTGCCAGCAGCTTAGTTGCAGGAATAAGTTCCTACAATGAGCAGTTCTTC

abundance: .
d_gene: TRBD2
len: 16
v_gene: TRBV7-2
j_gene: TRBJ2-7
CDR3aa: CASSLDGGLAGGEQYF
CDR3nt: TGTGCCAGCAGCTTAGACGGTGGCCTAGCGGGAGGCGAGCAGTACTTC

abundance: .
d_gene: .
len: 17
v_gene: TRBV10-2
j_gene: TRBJ1-2
CDR3aa: CASSDPAGWGPNYGYTF
CDR3nt: TGCGCCAGCAGTGACCCCGCAGGGTGGGGGCCCAACTATGGCTACACCTTC

abundance: .
d_gene: TRBD2
len: 13
v_gene: TRBV27
j_gene: TRBJ2-3
CDR3aa: CASISGSQDTQYF
CDR3nt: TGTGCCAGCATTAGCGGGAGTCAAGATACGCAGTATTTT

abundance: .
d_gene: TRBD1
len: 13
v_gene: TRBV25-1
j_gene: TRBJ2-7
CDR3aa: CASRGQAAYEQYF
CDR3nt: TGTGCCAGCAGGGGACAGGCCGCCTACGAGCAGTACTTC

abundance: .
d_gene: TRBD2
len: 19
v_gene: TRBV24-1
j_gene: TRBJ2-1
CDR3aa: CATSDTGTSGSIRSGEQFF
CDR3nt: TGTGCCACCAGTGATACCGGGACTAGCGGGAGTATCAGATCGGGTGAGCAGTTCTTC

abundance: .
d_gene: .
len: 18
v_gene: TRBV14
j_gene: TRBJ1-2
CDR3aa: CASSQDVTGPRENYGYTF
CDR3nt: TGTGCCAGCAGCCAAGATGTCACAGGGCCTAGAGAGAACTATGGCTACACCTTC

abundance: .
d_gene: TRBD1
len: 14
v_gene: TRBV2
j_gene: TRBJ1-1
CDR3aa: CASRSQGEITEAFF
CDR3nt: TGTGCCAGCCGAAGTCAGGGGGAGATCACTGAAGCTTTCTTT

abundance: .
d_gene: .
len: 15
v_gene: TRBV5-1
j_gene: TRBJ2-3
CDR3aa: CASSPWRDHTDTQYF
CDR3nt: TGCGCCAGCAGCCCCTGGCGGGATCACACAGATACGCAGTATTTT

abundance: .
d_gene: TRBD1
len: 15
v_gene: TRBV27
j_gene: TRBJ2-1
CDR3aa: CASSLSGGAYNEQFF
CDR3nt: TGTGCCAGCAGTCTTTCAGGGGGCGCGTACAATGAGCAGTTCTTC

abundance: .
d_gene: TRBD1
len: 15
v_gene: TRBV19
j_gene: TRBJ1-2
CDR3aa: CASSEDRAGNYGYTF
CDR3nt: TGTGCCAGTAGTGAGGACAGGGCCGGTAACTATGGCTACACCTTC

abundance: .
d_gene: .
len: 16
v_gene: TRBV27
j_gene: TRBJ2-6
CDR3aa: CASSDRDWRGANVLTF
CDR3nt: TGTGCCAGCAGTGACAGGGACTGGCGCGGGGCCAACGTCCTGACTTTC

abundance: .
d_gene: TRBD1
len: 16
v_gene: TRBV28
j_gene: TRBJ1-6
CDR3aa: CASSLGGQGGNSPLHF
CDR3nt: TGTGCCAGCAGTTTAGGCGGACAGGGCGGCAATTCACCCCTCCACTTT

abundance: .
d_gene: .
len: 15
v_gene: TRBV7-2
j_gene: TRBJ2-3
CDR3aa: CASSLAAGSTDTQYF
CDR3nt: TGTGCCAGCAGCTTAGCAGCGGGCAGCACAGATACGCAGTATTTT

abundance: .
d_gene: .
len: 14
v_gene: TRBV6-5
j_gene: TRBJ1-1
CDR3aa: CASSPRRGGTEAFF
CDR3nt: TGTGCCAGCAGTCCGAGGAGAGGCGGCACTGAAGCTTTCTTT

abundance: .
d_gene: .
len: 14
v_gene: TRBV2
j_gene: TRBJ1-4
CDR3aa: CASRTRSTNEKLFF
CDR3nt: TGTGCCAGCAGGACACGTTCAACTAATGAAAAACTGTTTTTT

abundance: .
d_gene: .
len: 16
v_gene: TRBV5-6
j_gene: TRBJ1-5
CDR3aa: CASSLGRAYSNQPQHF
CDR3nt: TGTGCCAGCAGCTTGGGCAGGGCATATAGCAATCAGCCCCAGCATTTT

abundance: .
d_gene: TRBD1
len: 14
v_gene: TRBV5-6
j_gene: TRBJ2-7
CDR3aa: CASRLTGGAYEQYF
CDR3nt: TGTGCCAGCAGGCTAACAGGGGGCGCCTACGAGCAGTACTTC

abundance: few
d_gene: .
len: 15
v_gene: TRBV6-2/TRBV6-3
j_gene: TRBJ2-1
CDR3aa: CASSYSPSAYNEQFF
CDR3nt: TGTGCCAGCAGTTACTCGCCTAGCGCGTACAATGAGCAGTTCTTC

abundance: .
d_gene: .
len: 15
v_gene: TRBV11-2
j_gene: TRBJ1-1
CDR3aa: CASSGGAGVGTEAFF
CDR3nt: TGTGCCAGCAGCGGGGGGGCAGGGGTTGGTACTGAAGCTTTCTTT

abundance: few
d_gene: .
len: 14
v_gene: TRBV6-5
j_gene: TRBJ2-1
CDR3aa: CASRGEGGTNEQFF
CDR3nt: TGTGCCAGCAGAGGTGAGGGGGGGACTAATGAGCAGTTCTTC

abundance: .
d_gene: TRBD1
len: 16
v_gene: TRBV18
j_gene: TRBJ1-3
CDR3aa: CASSSPGQGSGNTIYF
CDR3nt: TGTGCCAGCTCATCCCCGGGACAGGGGTCTGGAAACACCATATATTTT

abundance: .
d_gene: TRBD1
len: 16
v_gene: TRBV4-3
j_gene: TRBJ2-1
CDR3aa: CASSQVRAGGGNEQFF
CDR3nt: TGCGCCAGCAGCCAAGTTAGGGCAGGGGGTGGCAATGAGCAGTTCTTC

abundance: .
d_gene: TRBD1
len: 17
v_gene: TRBV9
j_gene: TRBJ2-3
CDR3aa: CASSQGVVSRATDTQYF
CDR3nt: TGTGCCAGCAGCCAGGGGGTCGTATCGCGCGCCACAGATACGCAGTATTTT

abundance: .
d_gene: .
len: 13
v_gene: TRBV3-1/TRBV3-2
j_gene: TRBJ1-2
CDR3aa: CASSPAVVSGYTF
CDR3nt: TGTGCCAGCAGCCCGGCGGTTGTCAGTGGCTACACCTTC

abundance: few
d_gene: .
len: 12
v_gene: TRBV5-8
j_gene: TRBJ2-1
CDR3aa: CASSPRRNEQFF
CDR3nt: TGTGCCAGCAGCCCCCGGCGGAATGAGCAGTTCTTC

abundance: once
d_gene: TRBD1
len: 21
v_gene: TRBV5-1
j_gene: TRBJ2-2
CDR3aa: CASSEPNSPRDRVANTGELFF
CDR3nt: TGCGCCAGCAGCGAACCAAACTCACCCCGGGACAGGGTGGCGAACACCGGGGAGCTGTTTTTT

abundance: .
d_gene: .
len: 14
v_gene: TRBV28
j_gene: TRBJ1-2
CDR3aa: CATTSAGLRDGYTF
CDR3nt: TGTGCCACGACTAGCGCGGGGCTGAGGGACGGCTACACCTTC

abundance: .
d_gene: .
len: 16
v_gene: TRBV7-8
j_gene: TRBJ2-1
CDR3aa: CASSLRPSGSYNEQFF
CDR3nt: TGTGCCAGCAGCTTACGGCCCTCGGGCTCCTACAATGAGCAGTTCTTC

abundance: .
d_gene: TRBD1
len: 17
v_gene: TRBV7-2
j_gene: TRBJ1-2
CDR3aa: CASSLGGQGRVRRGYTF
CDR3nt: TGTGCCAGCAGCTTAGGCGGACAGGGTCGGGTTCGGAGGGGCTACACCTTC

abundance: few
d_gene: .
len: 15
v_gene: TRBV19
j_gene: TRBJ2-7
CDR3aa: CASSIGSRDSGEQYF
CDR3nt: TGTGCCAGTAGTATCGGTTCCAGGGACTCGGGCGAGCAGTACTTC

abundance: once
d_gene: TRBD1
len: 16
v_gene: TRBV3-1/TRBV3-2
j_gene: TRBJ2-5
CDR3aa: CASSQGDRGKCGTQYF
CDR3nt: TGTGCCAGCAGCCAAGGGGACAGGGGAAAATGCGGGACCCAGTACTTC

abundance: few
d_gene: .
len: 14
v_gene: TRBV28
j_gene: TRBJ1-5
CDR3aa: CASSLTRGGQPQHF
CDR3nt: TGTGCCAGCAGTTTGACCAGGGGCGGTCAGCCCCAGCATTTT

abundance: .
d_gene: .
len: 18
v_gene: TRBV4-3
j_gene: TRBJ1-3
CDR3aa: CASSQASPRGGPGNTIYF
CDR3nt: TGCGCCAGCAGCCAAGCATCCCCCCGGGGGGGGCCTGGAAACACCATATATTTT

abundance: once
d_gene: TRBD1
len: 13
v_gene: TRBV28
j_gene: TRBJ1-2
CDR3aa: CASGTGVENGYTF
CDR3nt: TGTGCCAGCGGTACAGGGGTCGAGAATGGCTACACCTTC

abundance: .
d_gene: TRBD2
len: 12
v_gene: TRBV19
j_gene: TRBJ2-3
CDR3aa: CASTRGADTQYF
CDR3nt: TGTGCCAGTACCCGGGGGGCAGATACGCAGTATTTT

abundance: .
d_gene: TRBD2
len: 16
v_gene: TRBV4-2
j_gene: TRBJ2-3
CDR3aa: CASSQDGTSGVDTQYF
CDR3nt: TGTGCCAGCAGCCAAGACGGGACTAGCGGGGTAGATACGCAGTATTTT

abundance: .
d_gene: TRBD2
len: 16
v_gene: TRBV5-4
j_gene: TRBJ2-7
CDR3aa: CASSLGRLAGRDEQYF
CDR3nt: TGTGCCAGCAGCTTGGGCCGGCTAGCGGGACGGGACGAGCAGTACTTC

abundance: once
d_gene: TRBD2
len: 14
v_gene: TRBV30
j_gene: TRBJ2-1
CDR3aa: CAWSAWTSGNEQFF
CDR3nt: TGTGCCTGGAGTGCTTGGACTAGCGGCAATGAGCAGTTCTTC

abundance: .
d_gene: .
len: 14
v_gene: TRBV4-1
j_gene: TRBJ2-2
CDR3aa: CASSHTSYTGELFF
CDR3nt: TGCGCCAGCAGCCATACTAGTTACACCGGGGAGCTGTTTTTT

abundance: .
d_gene: TRBD1
len: 20
v_gene: TRBV5-1
j_gene: TRBJ1-4
CDR3aa: CASRPDASYYTGGRLEKLFF
CDR3nt: TGCGCCAGCAGACCCGACGCTTCCTACTATACAGGGGGCCGTCTTGAAAAACTGTTTTTT

abundance: .
d_gene: .
len: 12
v_gene: TRBV19
j_gene: TRBJ1-5
CDR3aa: CASSVRGLPQHF
CDR3nt: TGTGCCAGTAGTGTTCGAGGCCTGCCCCAGCATTTT

abundance: .
d_gene: TRBD2
len: 15
v_gene: TRBV19
j_gene: TRBJ2-7
CDR3aa: CASTPGLAESYEQYF
CDR3nt: TGTGCCAGTACCCCCGGACTAGCGGAGTCCTACGAGCAGTACTTC